Below, one T cell receptor beta chain is given with its context. Germline V gene sequence: CDR1 LNHDA, CDR2 SQIVND (reference sequence). The CDR3 is 16 residues long. The germline V and J ends were trimmed by 3 bases and 4 bases, with 16 bases remaining between them. TCRdb ran MiXCR on the 5' RACE reads and lists one entry per CDR3 protein. This table has around 550,000 distinct CDR3 sequences, 15% to 20% appearing once. The sample originates from a study of T cells after yellow fever vaccination. The clonotype originates from a man aged 25-45 years who received the YFV17D yellow fever vaccine. The chain is built from TRBV19 and TRBJ2-1; no definite D call. The sample was PBMCs, taken 15 days after the yellow fever booster vaccination. The CDR3 coding sequence is TGTGCCAGTAGTATCACCTCCAGTTCTAGATACAATGAGCAGTTCTTC. Translated: CASSITSSSRYNEQFF. Filled out from reference TRBV19 and TRBJ2-1, the complete variable domain reads DGGITQSPKYLFRKEGQNVTLSCEQNLNHDAMYWYRQDPGQGLRLIYYSQIVNDFQKGDIAEGYSVSREKKESFPLTVTSAQKNPTAFYLCASSITSSSRYNEQFFGPGTRLTVL.